This is a list of T cell receptor beta chains from one sample in a study of OX40 agonist ivuxolimab in advanced cancers. This table comes from immunoSEQ multiplex PCR, and its TCRdb copy is limited to in-frame clones, with some not included. The data show around 80,000 clones, around 84% seen once. Sequences were derived from CD4+ or CD8+ T cells sorted from blood, sampled in a trial of the OX40 agonist ivuxolimab. Receptors originate from an adult with an advanced solid tumor such as melanoma, head and neck, liver or kidney cancer. Each CDR3 is given without its conserved first and last residue. Fields, in order: CDR3 protein, V gene, J gene.

ASSLGAYEQY	TRBV5-5	TRBJ2-7
ASSQDRGGLKGYT	TRBV4-3	TRBJ1-2
ASSSWVSSSTDTQY	TRBV11-1	TRBJ2-3
ASSPDKRTTGELF	TRBV18	TRBJ2-2
ASSPDRAQPQH	TRBV6-5	TRBJ1-5
ASSKNSISYEQF	TRBV2	TRBJ2-1
ATTMAGGRNTEAF	TRBV7-9	TRBJ1-1
SARTGESYT	TRBV20-1	TRBJ1-2
ASSKTSGRDGVGETQY	TRBV19	TRBJ2-5
AWSVRGVGYT	TRBV30	TRBJ1-2
ASSIVPGNQPQH	TRBV19	TRBJ1-5
ASSYLAGGHTDTQY	TRBV2	TRBJ2-3
ASSLVAGWNTEAF	TRBV5-8	TRBJ1-1
ASSLLGSGVNEQF	TRBV5-6	TRBJ2-1
ASSDTGRRGNTIY	TRBV9	TRBJ1-3
ASSYGRSSYEQY	TRBV6-6	TRBJ2-7
AWSEDTGELF	TRBV30	TRBJ2-2
ASSLGALSSGNTIY	TRBV5-4	TRBJ1-3
ASSQASPGQAYEQY	TRBV4-1	TRBJ2-7
ASGFQGSGANVLT	TRBV11-1	TRBJ2-6
ASSLDRGSYNEQF	TRBV11-2	TRBJ2-1
ASSWTGGGWGQPQH	TRBV6-6	TRBJ1-5
ASSQDESPGGAF	TRBV4-2	TRBJ1-1
ASSLTGLAVYEQY	TRBV7-9	TRBJ2-7
ASSGVDRKSSYEQY	TRBV25-1	TRBJ2-7
ASSESGAPGPNTEAF	TRBV27	TRBJ1-1
ASSLVVGLAGGNEQF	TRBV7-3	TRBJ2-1
ASDRGLTNYGYT	TRBV2	TRBJ1-2
ASGLVSRVLWYGYT	TRBV12-5	TRBJ1-2
ASLPGGMPYGYT	TRBV7-2	TRBJ1-2
ASSLLGGTDTQY	TRBV5-4	TRBJ2-3
ASSSRWGPVDQPQH	TRBV4-3	TRBJ1-5
ASSRALSTGELF	TRBV5-6	TRBJ2-2
ASSPPPQRETQY	TRBV18	TRBJ2-5
ASSMGPSGNTIY	TRBV19	TRBJ1-3
ASTPGTILSGNTIY	TRBV5-1	TRBJ1-3
ASSLAGGEGREQY	TRBV5-5	TRBJ2-7
ASSLGYRNTEAF	TRBV7-9	TRBJ1-1
ASSFGTSLGYT	TRBV5-4	TRBJ1-2
ASSPGQANIQY	TRBV5-1	TRBJ2-4
ASSRGRQNTEAF	TRBV11-2	TRBJ1-1
ASSASGDTGELF	TRBV9	TRBJ2-2
ASSLYVGASYGYT	TRBV5-1	TRBJ1-2